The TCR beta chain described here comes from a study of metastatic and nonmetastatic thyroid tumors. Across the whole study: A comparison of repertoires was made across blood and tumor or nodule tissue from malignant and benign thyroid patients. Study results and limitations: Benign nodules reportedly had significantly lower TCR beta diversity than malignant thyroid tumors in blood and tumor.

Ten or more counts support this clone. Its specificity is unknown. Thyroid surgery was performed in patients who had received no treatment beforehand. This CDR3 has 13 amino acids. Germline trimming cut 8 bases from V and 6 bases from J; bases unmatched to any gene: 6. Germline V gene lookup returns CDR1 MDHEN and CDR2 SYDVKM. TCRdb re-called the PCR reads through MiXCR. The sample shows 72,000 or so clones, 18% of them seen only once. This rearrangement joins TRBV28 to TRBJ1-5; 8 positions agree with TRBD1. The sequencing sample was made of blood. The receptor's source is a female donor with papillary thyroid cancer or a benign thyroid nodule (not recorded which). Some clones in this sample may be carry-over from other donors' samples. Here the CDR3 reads CASGDRGGQPQHF. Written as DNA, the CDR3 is TGTGCCAGCGGCGACAGGGGTGGTCAGCCCCAGCATTTT.